The present T cell receptor beta chain was sequenced within a study of T cells in tuberculosis. Study as a whole: IGRA-negative adolescents, IGRA-positive adolescents with latent tuberculosis and adults with active tuberculosis formed this South African cohort.

General study results and limits: Shorter CDR3-alpha in active tuberculosis partly drove smaller distances.

This CDR3 is built from 14 residues. CDR1 is MNHEY, CDR2 SMNVEV, per germline (reference sequence). V gave up 4 bases and J gave up 5 bases; unmatched junction bases: 5. With regard to this clone: Antigen unknown.

The protocol was immunoSEQ multiplex PCR, while the TCRdb copy is restricted to in-frame clones and leaves out a portion. The table shows tens of thousands of clones, with roughly 93% occurring only once. Sequencing used PBMCs. The gene calls are TRBV27 and TRBJ2-7; 10 nucleotides align to TRBD1. The TCR was taken from a donor aged 10 to 29 with latent tuberculosis or without tuberculosis infection. Some clones in this sample may be carry-over from other donors' samples. The chain's CDR3 is CASSYGTGDDEQYF. DNA for the CDR3: TGTGCCAGCAGTTATGGGACAGGGGACGACGAGCAGTACTTC.